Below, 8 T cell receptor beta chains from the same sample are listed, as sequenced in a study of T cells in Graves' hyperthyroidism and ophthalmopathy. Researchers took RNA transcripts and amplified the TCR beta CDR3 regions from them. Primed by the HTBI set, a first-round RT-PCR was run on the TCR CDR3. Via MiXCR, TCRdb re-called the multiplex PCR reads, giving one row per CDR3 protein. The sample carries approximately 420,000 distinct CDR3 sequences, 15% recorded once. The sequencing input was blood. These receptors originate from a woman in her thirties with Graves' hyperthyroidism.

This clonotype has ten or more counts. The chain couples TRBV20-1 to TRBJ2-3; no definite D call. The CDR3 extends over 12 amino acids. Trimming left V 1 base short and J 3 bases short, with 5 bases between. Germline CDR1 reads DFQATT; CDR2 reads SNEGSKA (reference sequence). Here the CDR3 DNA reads TGCAGTGCTAGAGGAGAGACAGATACGCAGTATTTT. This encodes CSARGETDTQYF.

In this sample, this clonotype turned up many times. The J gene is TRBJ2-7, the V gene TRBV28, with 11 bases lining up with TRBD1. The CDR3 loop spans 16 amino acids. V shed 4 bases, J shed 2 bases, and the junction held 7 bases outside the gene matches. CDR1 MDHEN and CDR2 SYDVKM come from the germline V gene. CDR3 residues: CASSSAGQGVPYEQYF. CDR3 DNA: TGTGCCAGCAGTTCGGCGGGACAGGGGGTTCCCTACGAGCAGTACTTC.

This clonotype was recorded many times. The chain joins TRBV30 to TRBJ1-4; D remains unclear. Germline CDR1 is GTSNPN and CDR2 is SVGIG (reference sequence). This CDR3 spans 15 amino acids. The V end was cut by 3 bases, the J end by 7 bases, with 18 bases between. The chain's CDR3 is CAWSPQRGVGEKLFF. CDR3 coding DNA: TGTGCCTGGAGCCCCCAGCGGGGAGTCGGTGAAAAACTGTTTTTT.

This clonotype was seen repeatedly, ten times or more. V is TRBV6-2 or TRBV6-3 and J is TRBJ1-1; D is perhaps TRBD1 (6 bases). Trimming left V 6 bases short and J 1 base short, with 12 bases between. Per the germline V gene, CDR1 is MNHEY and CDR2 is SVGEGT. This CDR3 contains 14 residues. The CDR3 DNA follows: TGTGCCAGCAGGACGCCCAGGGGGAACACTGAAGCTTTCTTT. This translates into CASRTPRGNTEAFF.

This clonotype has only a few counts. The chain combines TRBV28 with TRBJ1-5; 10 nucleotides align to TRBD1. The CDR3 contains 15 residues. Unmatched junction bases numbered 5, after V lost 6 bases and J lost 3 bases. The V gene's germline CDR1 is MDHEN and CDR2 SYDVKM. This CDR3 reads CASRGQGTFNQPQHF. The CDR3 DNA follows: TGTGCCAGCAGGGGACAGGGGACCTTCAATCAGCCCCAGCATTTT.

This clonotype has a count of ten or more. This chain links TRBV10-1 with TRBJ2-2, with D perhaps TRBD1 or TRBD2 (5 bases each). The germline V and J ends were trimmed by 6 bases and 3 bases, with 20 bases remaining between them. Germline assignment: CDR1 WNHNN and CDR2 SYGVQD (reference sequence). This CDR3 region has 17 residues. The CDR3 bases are TGCGCCAGCAGCTCTTTGGGGCTAGCTCAGGACACCGGGGAGCTGTTTTTT. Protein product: CASSSLGLAQDTGELFF.

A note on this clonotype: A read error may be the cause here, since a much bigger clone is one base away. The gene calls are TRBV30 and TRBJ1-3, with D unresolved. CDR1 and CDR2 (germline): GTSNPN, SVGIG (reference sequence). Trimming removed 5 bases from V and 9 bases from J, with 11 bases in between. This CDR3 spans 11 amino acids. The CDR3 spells CAWGEESTIYF. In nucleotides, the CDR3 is TGTGCCTGGGGTGAGGAGAGCACCATATATTTT.

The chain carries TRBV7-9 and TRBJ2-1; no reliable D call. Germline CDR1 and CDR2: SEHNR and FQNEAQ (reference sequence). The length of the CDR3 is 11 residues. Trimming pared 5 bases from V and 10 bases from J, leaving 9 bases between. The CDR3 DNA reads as TGTGCCAGCAGCGCCCGGACGGAGCAGTTCTTC. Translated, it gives CASSARTEQFF.